The 10 T cell receptor beta chains below all came from one sample that was sequenced in a study of T cell clones after liver transplantation. Method: immunoSEQ multiplex PCR; TCRdb's copy keeps in-frame clones and lacks some. Of around 20,000 clones in the sample, 75% to 90% were seen once. This material consisted of CD8+ T cells from blood, taken before liver transplant. All receptors come from a human donor who received a liver transplant.

This sequence joins TRBV5-1 and TRBJ2-3, with unresolved D. This CDR3 spans 16 amino acids. From germline, CDR1 is SGHRS and CDR2 YFSETQ. V shed 1 base and J shed 1 base, with 13 bases lying between them. The CDR3 nucleotides read TGCGCCAGCAGCTTGAGGGCTACCCTAGGCACAGATACGCAGTATTTT. This codes for CASSLRATLGTDTQYF.

This chain joins TRBV29-1 and TRBJ2-2; TRBD1 agrees at 7 bases. Per germline, CDR1 SQVTM and CDR2 ANQGSEA. The CDR3 loop spans 13 amino acids. Losses at the gene ends were 6 bases for V and 4 bases for J; bases not matched to a gene: 5. The CDR3 loop reads CSVGQSGTGELFF. As DNA, the CDR3 is TGCAGCGTGGGACAGTCCGGCACCGGGGAGCTGTTTTTT.

The rearrangement uses TRBV19 and TRBJ2-3, with 8 bases that match TRBD1. The CDR3 length is 15 residues. Per germline, CDR1 LNHDA and CDR2 SQIVND (reference sequence). J gave up 5 bases and V 5 bases, and 9 bases lay outside the gene matches. As DNA, the CDR3 is TGTGCCAGTAGTCCACCGACAGGGGTTAGAGATACGCAGTATTTT. Translation gives CASSPPTGVRDTQYF.

This clone occurred once. The chain uses TRBV9 and TRBJ2-7; D gene uncertain. The CDR3 consists of 14 residues. V was shortened by 4 bases and J by 2 bases, with 13 bases between the two germline ends. The V gene's germline CDR1 is SGDLS and CDR2 YYNGEE. The DNA for the CDR3 is TGTGCCAGCAGCCCATGGGCAGGCGCCTACGAGCAGTACTTC. Its translation is CASSPWAGAYEQYF.

The chain combines TRBV28 with TRBJ2-7; 11 nucleotides agree with TRBD2. The CDR3 extends over 16 amino acids. V shed 10 bases and J 4 bases; nucleotides not matched to a gene: 15. Germline V lookup: CDR1 MDHEN, CDR2 SYDVKM. The CDR3: CATRQGLADPRYEQYF. The CDR3 DNA sequence: TGTGCCACCCGACAGGGACTAGCGGACCCGCGATACGAGCAGTACTTC.

The V gene is TRBV7-9, the J gene TRBJ2-2; unclear D gene. This CDR3 contains 13 residues. Germline values: CDR1 SEHNR, CDR2 FQNEAQ (reference sequence). V shed 5 bases and J shed 7 bases, with 11 bases lying between them. The CDR3 protein is CASSLDAVGELFF. As DNA, the CDR3 is TGTGCCAGCAGCCTTGACGCTGTCGGGGAGCTGTTTTTT.

The V and J genes are TRBV27 and TRBJ1-5; 9 nucleotides line up with TRBD1. There are 13 residues in the CDR3. The V and J ends lost 6 bases and 5 bases, in that order; junction bases with no gene match: 2. From germline, CDR1 is MNHEY and CDR2 SMNVEV (reference sequence). DNA of the CDR3: TGTGCCAGCAGGCGACAGGGGGATCAGCCCCAGCATTTT. It codes for CASRRQGDQPQHF.

The gene calls are TRBV18 and TRBJ1-3; weak D call: TRBD1 (5 bases). Germline assignment: CDR1 KGHSH and CDR2 LQKENI. The CDR3 is 14 residues long. V lost 4 bases and J lost 6, with 13 bases in between. The CDR3 DNA reads TGTGCCAGCTCACTGGGTTGGGGGGAAAACACCATATATTTT. Translating gives CASSLGWGENTIYF.

This chain joins TRBV28 and TRBJ1-5; D is unclear. Germline lookup yields CDR1 MDHEN and CDR2 SYDVKM. Between the trimmed V and J ends, which lost 7 bases and 4 bases, there was a span of 14 bases. This CDR3 has 14 residues. The CDR3 DNA sequence: TGTGCCAGCATCCCCCCGGGTGAAAATCAGCCCCAGCATTTT. Its protein is CASIPPGENQPQHF.

CDR3 nucleotides: TGTGCCAGCAGTCCCTTCTCCCTGGCTGAAGCTTTCTTT. Residues: CASSPFSLAEAFF. V and J are TRBV27 and TRBJ1-1; D is ambiguous. The CDR3 has 13 amino acids. Germline-derived CDR1 and CDR2 are MNHEY and SMNVEV (reference sequence). Trimming stripped 5 bases from V and 6 bases from J, with 13 bases between.